This is a list of T cell receptor beta chains from one sample in a study of blood T cell repertoires in COVID-19. Sequencing used immunoSEQ multiplex PCR; TCRdb keeps in-frame clones, though not all of them. The table has 70,000 to 100,000 clones, roughly 90% seen once. Source material: peripheral blood. The receptors originated from a man in his sixties with acute or convalescent COVID-19. Both conserved end residues are part of each CDR3. D genes are given only for firm matches. Size tells how often a clone was seen (once, few, many) or the class of an expanded clone, and some rows leave it out.

>TRBV7-2|.|.|TRBJ2-1
CASSLALAVNEQFF
TGTGCCAGCAGCTTAGCGCTGGCGGTCAATGAGCAGTTCTTC
>TRBV6-6|.|.|TRBJ2-2
CASSYGLTGELFF
TGTGCCAGCAGTTATGGGCTCACCGGGGAGCTGTTTTTT
>TRBV4-1|TRBD2|.|TRBJ2-7
CASSQSSTSGSGEQYF
TGCGCCAGCAGTCAATCCTCGACTAGCGGGAGTGGAGAGCAGTACTTC
>TRBV28|TRBD2|.|TRBJ2-3
CASSSQRDSDTQYF
TGTGCCAGCAGTTCCCAGCGGGACTCAGATACGCAGTATTTT
>TRBV15|TRBD1|.|TRBJ1-1
CATSRVRQGGAEAFF
TGTGCCACCAGCAGAGTGAGACAGGGTGGAGCTGAAGCTTTCTTT
>TRBV11-2|.|.|TRBJ2-1
CASSLVLLEQFF
TGTGCCAGCAGCTTAGTACTACTTGAGCAGTTCTTC
>TRBV11-1|.|.|TRBJ2-1
CASTRGYNEQFF
TGTGCCAGCACCCGAGGGTACAATGAGCAGTTCTTC
>TRBV6-2/TRBV6-3|.|.|TRBJ2-7
CASSYSRGTTYEQYF
TGTGCCAGCAGTTACTCGAGAGGGACAACTTACGAGCAGTACTTC
>TRBV9|.|.|TRBJ1-1
CASSVLLNTEAFF
TGTGCCAGCAGCGTTCTTCTGAACACTGAAGCTTTCTTT
>TRBV18|TRBD1|.|TRBJ1-1
CASSPTTGMNTEAFF
TGTGCCAGCTCACCGACGACAGGGATGAACACTGAAGCTTTCTTT
>TRBV3-1/TRBV3-2|.|.|TRBJ2-1
CASSQDSSYNEQFF
TGTGCCAGCAGCCAAGACAGCTCCTACAATGAGCAGTTCTTC
>TRBV4-2|TRBD2|.|TRBJ2-7
CASSQDLLAGGTYEQYF
TGTGCCAGCAGCCAAGATCTTCTAGCGGGGGGGACCTACGAGCAGTACTTC
>TRBV29-1|TRBD2|.|TRBJ2-1
CSVGALAGGLGQFF
TGCAGCGTTGGCGCACTAGCGGGAGGCTTAGGGCAGTTCTTC
>TRBV30|.|.|TRBJ2-7
CAWRRRDMSYEQYF
TGTGCCTGGAGGCGCCGGGACATGTCCTACGAGCAGTACTTC
>TRBV2|TRBD1|.|TRBJ1-4
CASSEGTGNEKLFF
TGTGCCAGCAGTGAGGGGACAGGGAACGAAAAACTGTTTTTT
>TRBV29-1|.|once|TRBJ1-1
CSVPGQSNTEAFF
TGCAGCGTCCCAGGACAATCGAACACTGAAGCTTTCTTT
>TRBV2|TRBD1|.|TRBJ1-1
CASSRSRTGGLTEAFF
TGTGCCAGCAGTCGGTCTCGGACAGGGGGCTTAACTGAAGCTTTCTTT
>TRBV5-1|.|.|TRBJ1-6
CASSYDRSNSPLHF
TGCGCCAGCAGCTACGACAGGAGTAATTCACCCCTCCACTTT
>TRBV2|.|once|TRBJ2-7
CASSAGVGTYEQYF
TGTGCCAGCAGTGCGGGTGTCGGTACCTACGAGCAGTACTTC
>TRBV24-1|TRBD1|.|TRBJ1-2
CATSDPGTGETNGYTF
TGTGCCACCAGTGACCCCGGGACAGGGGAAACAAATGGCTACACCTTC
>TRBV27|.|.|TRBJ1-2
CASSLAGNYGYTF
TGTGCCAGCAGTTTAGCAGGTAACTATGGCTACACCTTC
>TRBV6-4|.|.|TRBJ2-1
CASSERGGPGRYNEQFF
TGTGCCAGCAGTGAGAGGGGGGGCCCGGGCCGCTACAATGAGCAGTTCTTC
>TRBV5-1|.|.|TRBJ2-6
CASSTNPGVGANVLTF
TGCGCCAGCAGCACAAACCCCGGGGTAGGGGCCAACGTCCTGACTTTC
>TRBV6-6|.|.|TRBJ1-5
CATNHRHNQPQHF
TGTGCCACGAACCACAGACACAATCAGCCCCAGCATTTT
>TRBV11-1|.|.|TRBJ1-1
CASSLSSPEAFF
TGTGCCAGCAGCTTGAGTTCACCCGAAGCTTTCTTT
>TRBV27|.|.|TRBJ2-7
CASSLKGDYEQYF
TGTGCCAGCAGTTTAAAAGGGGACTACGAGCAGTACTTC
>TRBV11-3|TRBD1|once|TRBJ2-4
CASAVPGQGHIQYF
TGTGCCAGCGCGGTTCCGGGACAGGGACACATTCAGTACTTC